The rows below give T cell receptor beta chains drawn from one sample of a study of blood T cell repertoires in COVID-19. Clones were read by immunoSEQ multiplex PCR, and TCRdb kept only the in-frame ones, dropping some. The repertoire holds approximately 84,000 clones, over 80% seen once, with roughly 29% in the top ten. Source material: peripheral blood. Receptors were obtained from a woman of 80 years or more with acute or convalescent COVID-19. Both conserved end residues are part of each CDR3. D genes are given only for firm matches. For some rows the clone size is stated as once, few or many, or as a class when expanded; others skip it.

D gene: -; J gene: TRBJ2-1; V gene: TRBV5-1; clone size: -; CDR3 DNA: TGCGCCAGCAGCCCAGCAGGCCCCTACAATGAGCAGTTCTTC; CDR3 protein: CASSPAGPYNEQFF
D gene: -; J gene: TRBJ1-2; V gene: TRBV19; clone size: -; CDR3 DNA: TGTGCCAGTAGCAGTATTCAGGTTGGCTATGGCTACACCTTC; CDR3 protein: CASSSIQVGYGYTF
D gene: -; J gene: TRBJ1-4; V gene: TRBV29-1; clone size: -; CDR3 DNA: TGCAGCGCCAGGGACAACGCAAATGAAAAACTGTTTTTT; CDR3 protein: CSARDNANEKLFF
D gene: -; J gene: TRBJ2-5; V gene: TRBV12-1; clone size: -; CDR3 DNA: TGTGCCAGCAGCTTCAAAGGTACGGGCGGGAGTTATGAGACCCAGTACTTC; CDR3 protein: CASSFKGTGGSYETQYF
D gene: TRBD2; J gene: TRBJ2-1; V gene: TRBV11-3; clone size: -; CDR3 DNA: TGTGCCAGCAGCTTAGGGACTAGCGGGAACAATGAGCAGTTCTTC; CDR3 protein: CASSLGTSGNNEQFF
D gene: -; J gene: TRBJ2-6; V gene: TRBV7-2; clone size: -; CDR3 DNA: TGTGCCAGCAATCCCCAGGGTACTGGGGCCAACGTCCTGACTTTC; CDR3 protein: CASNPQGTGANVLTF
D gene: -; J gene: TRBJ2-7; V gene: TRBV27; clone size: -; CDR3 DNA: TGTGCCAGCAGCCCCCGGTTTTTAAGTGAGCAGTACTTC; CDR3 protein: CASSPRFLSEQYF
D gene: TRBD1; J gene: TRBJ2-7; V gene: TRBV4-2; clone size: few; CDR3 DNA: TGTGCCAGCAGCCTCTCGGGACAGGGGGCCTACGAGCAGTACTTC; CDR3 protein: CASSLSGQGAYEQYF
D gene: -; J gene: TRBJ2-7; V gene: TRBV5-1; clone size: -; CDR3 DNA: TGCGCCAGCAGCTTGAGTCAGGGTGTAGGCTACGAGCAGTACTTC; CDR3 protein: CASSLSQGVGYEQYF
D gene: TRBD2; J gene: TRBJ2-1; V gene: TRBV7-2; clone size: once; CDR3 DNA: TGTGCCAGCAGCTTAGCGGGAGGGCCGGGGTACAATGAGCAGTTCTTC; CDR3 protein: CASSLAGGPGYNEQFF
D gene: TRBD2; J gene: TRBJ2-5; V gene: TRBV19; clone size: few; CDR3 DNA: TGTGCCAGTAGTACCGGACTAGCGGGAGTGACCCAGTACTTC; CDR3 protein: CASSTGLAGVTQYF
D gene: -; J gene: TRBJ1-2; V gene: TRBV3-1/TRBV3-2; clone size: -; CDR3 DNA: TGTGCCAGCAGCCTGGGTCACTATTATGGCTACACCTTC; CDR3 protein: CASSLGHYYGYTF
D gene: -; J gene: TRBJ2-7; V gene: TRBV12-3/TRBV12-4; clone size: -; CDR3 DNA: TGTGCCAGCAGTTCAAGGGGCTACGAGCAGTACTTC; CDR3 protein: CASSSRGYEQYF
D gene: TRBD2; J gene: TRBJ2-1; V gene: TRBV18; clone size: -; CDR3 DNA: TGTGCCAGCTCACCGGATGAGCGGGACCTAAGGGGTGAGCAGTTCTTC; CDR3 protein: CASSPDERDLRGEQFF
D gene: TRBD1; J gene: TRBJ1-5; V gene: TRBV18; clone size: few; CDR3 DNA: TGTGCCAGCTCAGGGACAGGAGTGGATCAGCCCCAGCATTTT; CDR3 protein: CASSGTGVDQPQHF
D gene: TRBD1; J gene: TRBJ2-2; V gene: TRBV9; clone size: few; CDR3 DNA: TGTGCCAGCAGCGTAGTCCCCCAGGGGGCATCCGGGGAGCTGTTTTTT; CDR3 protein: CASSVVPQGASGELFF
D gene: -; J gene: TRBJ2-3; V gene: TRBV7-6; clone size: -; CDR3 DNA: TGTGCCAGCAGCTTATCGCCCGGTAGCACAGATACGCAGTATTTT; CDR3 protein: CASSLSPGSTDTQYF
D gene: -; J gene: TRBJ1-1; V gene: TRBV29-1; clone size: -; CDR3 DNA: TGCAGCGTTGAAGTCCCGGGATTCGAAGCTTTCTTT; CDR3 protein: CSVEVPGFEAFF
D gene: -; J gene: TRBJ2-5; V gene: TRBV7-2; clone size: -; CDR3 DNA: TGTGCCAGCAGCTTAGGAGCGGCTAGCAATCAAGAGACCCAGTACTTC; CDR3 protein: CASSLGAASNQETQYF
D gene: TRBD2; J gene: TRBJ2-3; V gene: TRBV2; clone size: -; CDR3 DNA: TGTGCCTGTTATTCCGGGACTAGCGGTTTGTCAGATACGCAGTATTTT; CDR3 protein: CACYSGTSGLSDTQYF
D gene: TRBD1; J gene: TRBJ1-1; V gene: TRBV5-1; clone size: -; CDR3 DNA: TGCGCCAGCAGCGTCGACAGGGGGCGGTTTATATCCGCGAACACTGAAGCTTTCTTT; CDR3 protein: CASSVDRGRFISANTEAFF
D gene: TRBD2; J gene: TRBJ2-1; V gene: TRBV7-9; clone size: few; CDR3 DNA: TGTGCCAGCAGCTTAGCCCGAGCGGGAGGGTACAATGAGCAGTTCTTC; CDR3 protein: CASSLARAGGYNEQFF
D gene: TRBD1; J gene: TRBJ1-2; V gene: TRBV29-1; clone size: -; CDR3 DNA: TGCAGCGTTTTGGGACAGTCCTATGGCTACACCTTC; CDR3 protein: CSVLGQSYGYTF
D gene: -; J gene: TRBJ2-1; V gene: TRBV28; clone size: -; CDR3 DNA: TGTGCCAGCAGTTTAAGTTGGAGGGAGCAGTTCTTC; CDR3 protein: CASSLSWREQFF
D gene: TRBD1; J gene: TRBJ2-2; V gene: TRBV19; clone size: -; CDR3 DNA: TGTGCCAGTAGTGGCAGACAGGGGTACACCGGGGAGCTGTTTTTT; CDR3 protein: CASSGRQGYTGELFF
D gene: TRBD2; J gene: TRBJ2-3; V gene: TRBV5-8; clone size: many; CDR3 DNA: TGTGCCAGCAGCCGACTAGCGGAGCGCACAGATACGCAGTATTTT; CDR3 protein: CASSRLAERTDTQYF
D gene: TRBD1; J gene: TRBJ1-2; V gene: TRBV19; clone size: -; CDR3 DNA: TGTGCCAGTAGCAAAATCGACAGGGTGGACTATGGCTACACCTTC; CDR3 protein: CASSKIDRVDYGYTF